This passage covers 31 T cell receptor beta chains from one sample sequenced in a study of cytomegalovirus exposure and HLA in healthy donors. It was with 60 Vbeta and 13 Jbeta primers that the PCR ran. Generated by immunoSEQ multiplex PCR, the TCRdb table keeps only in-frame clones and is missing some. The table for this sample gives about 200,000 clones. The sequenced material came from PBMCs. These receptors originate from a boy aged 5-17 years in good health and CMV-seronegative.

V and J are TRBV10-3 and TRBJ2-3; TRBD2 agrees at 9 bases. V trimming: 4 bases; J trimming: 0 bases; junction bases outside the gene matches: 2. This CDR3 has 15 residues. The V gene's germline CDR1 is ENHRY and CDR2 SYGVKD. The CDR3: CAISASGTSTDTQYF. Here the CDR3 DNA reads TGTGCCATCAGTGCTAGCGGGACTAGCACAGATACGCAGTATTTT.

Written as DNA, the CDR3 is TGTGCCAGCAGCTTACGGGCGGGGGGGCCCGACGAGCAGTACTTC. This encodes CASSLRAGGPDEQYF. The V gene is TRBV11-2, the J gene TRBJ2-7, with 9 bases aligning to TRBD2. Germline CDR1 and CDR2: SGHAT and FQNNGV. V lost 2 bases, J lost 5 bases, and 7 bases stayed unmatched. There are 15 residues in the CDR3.

The CDR3 coding sequence is TGTGCCAGCAGCGCCACCGGTGTCGGGACCCAGTACTTC. Translation: CASSATGVGTQYF. The chain couples TRBV5-6 to TRBJ2-5; D is ambiguous. Germline V gene data show CDR1 as SGHDT and CDR2 as YYEEEE. Trimming shortened V by 4 bases and J by 7 bases, and 14 bases separated the two germline ends. The length of the CDR3 is 13 residues.

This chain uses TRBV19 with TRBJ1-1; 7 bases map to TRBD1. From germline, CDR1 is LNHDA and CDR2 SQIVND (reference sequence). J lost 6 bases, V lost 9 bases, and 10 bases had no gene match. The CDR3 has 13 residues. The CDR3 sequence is CASLEAGGSEAFF. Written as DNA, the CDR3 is TGTGCCAGCCTCGAGGCAGGGGGGTCTGAAGCTTTCTTT.

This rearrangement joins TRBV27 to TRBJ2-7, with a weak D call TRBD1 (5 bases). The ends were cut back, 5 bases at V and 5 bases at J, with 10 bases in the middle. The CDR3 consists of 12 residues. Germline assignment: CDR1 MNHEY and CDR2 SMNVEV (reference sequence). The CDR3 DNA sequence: TGTGCCAGCAGTATCGACAGACACGAGCAGTACTTC. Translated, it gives CASSIDRHEQYF.

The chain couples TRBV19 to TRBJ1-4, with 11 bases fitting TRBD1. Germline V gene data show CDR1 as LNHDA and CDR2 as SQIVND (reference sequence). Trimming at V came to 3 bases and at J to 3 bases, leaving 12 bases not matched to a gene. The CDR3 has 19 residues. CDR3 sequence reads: CASSMVGQGGHASNEKLFF. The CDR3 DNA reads TGTGCCAGTAGTATGGTGGGACAGGGGGGGCATGCGTCTAATGAAAAACTGTTTTTT.

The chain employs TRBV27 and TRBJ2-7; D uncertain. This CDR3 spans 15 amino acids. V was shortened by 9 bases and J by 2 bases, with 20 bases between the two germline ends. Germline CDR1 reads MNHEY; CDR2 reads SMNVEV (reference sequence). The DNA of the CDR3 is TGTGCCAGTGGGTGGGCAGGTCCTGGTGCCTACGAGCAGTACTTC. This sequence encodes CASGWAGPGAYEQYF.

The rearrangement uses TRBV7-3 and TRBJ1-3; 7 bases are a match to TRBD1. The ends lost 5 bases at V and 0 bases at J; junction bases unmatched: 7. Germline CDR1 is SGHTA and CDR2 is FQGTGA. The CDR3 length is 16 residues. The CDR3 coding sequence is TGTGCCAGCAGCCTCGGACAGGCCGGCTCTGGAAACACCATATATTTT. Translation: CASSLGQAGSGNTIYF.

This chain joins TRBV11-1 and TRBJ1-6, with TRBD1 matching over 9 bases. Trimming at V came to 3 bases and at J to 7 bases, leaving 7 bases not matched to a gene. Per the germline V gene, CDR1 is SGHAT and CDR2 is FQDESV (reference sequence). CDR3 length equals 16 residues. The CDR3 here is CASSFPGQGSNSPLHF. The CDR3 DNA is TGTGCCAGCAGCTTCCCGGGACAGGGCTCCAATTCACCCCTCCACTTT.

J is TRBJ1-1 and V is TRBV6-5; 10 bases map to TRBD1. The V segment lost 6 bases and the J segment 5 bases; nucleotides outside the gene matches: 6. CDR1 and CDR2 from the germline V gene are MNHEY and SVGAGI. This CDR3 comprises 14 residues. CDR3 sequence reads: CASRTGQGRTEAFF. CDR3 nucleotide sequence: TGTGCCAGCAGGACGGGACAGGGGAGGACTGAAGCTTTCTTT.

Written as DNA, the CDR3 is TGTGCCAGCAGCGAAACCTACACAGGGGGGAACACTGAAGCTTTCTTT. It is translated as CASSETYTGGNTEAFF. The chain is built from TRBV13 and TRBJ1-1, with TRBD1 identical over 8 bases. V lost 5 bases, J lost 1 base, and 9 bases stayed unmatched. The V gene's germline CDR1 is PRHDT and CDR2 FYEKMQ (reference sequence). The CDR3 runs 16 residues. Looking up the rest from reference TRBV13 and TRBJ1-1 gives the full variable domain: AAGVIQSPRHLIKEKRETATLKCYPIPRHDTVYWYQQGPGQDPQFLISFYEKMQSDKGSIPDRFSAQQFSDYHSELNMSSLELGDSALYFCASSETYTGGNTEAFFGQGTRLTVV.

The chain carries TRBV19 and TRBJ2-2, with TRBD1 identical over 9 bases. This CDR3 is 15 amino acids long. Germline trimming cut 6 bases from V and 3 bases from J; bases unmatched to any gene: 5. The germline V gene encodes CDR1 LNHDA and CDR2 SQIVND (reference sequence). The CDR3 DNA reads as TGTGCCAGTAGGTGGGACAGGGCGGACACCGGGGAGCTGTTTTTT. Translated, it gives CASRWDRADTGELFF.

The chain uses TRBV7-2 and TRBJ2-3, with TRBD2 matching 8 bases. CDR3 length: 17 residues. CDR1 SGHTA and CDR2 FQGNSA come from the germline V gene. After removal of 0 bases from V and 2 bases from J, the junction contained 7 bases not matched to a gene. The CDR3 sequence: CASSLAPTGGNTDTQYF. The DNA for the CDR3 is TGTGCCAGCAGCTTAGCGCCGACGGGAGGGAACACAGATACGCAGTATTTT.

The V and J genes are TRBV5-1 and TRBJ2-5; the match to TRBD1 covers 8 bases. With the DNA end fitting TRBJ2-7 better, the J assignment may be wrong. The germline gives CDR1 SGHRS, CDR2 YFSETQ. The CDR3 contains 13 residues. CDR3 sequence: CASSAQGADEQYF. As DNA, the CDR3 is TGCGCCAGCAGCGCTCAGGGGGCAGACGAGCAGTACTTC.

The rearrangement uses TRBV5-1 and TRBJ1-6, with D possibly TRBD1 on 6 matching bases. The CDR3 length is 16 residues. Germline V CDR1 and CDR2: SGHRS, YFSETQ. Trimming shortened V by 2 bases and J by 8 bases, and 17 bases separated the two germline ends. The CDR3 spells CASSFLQGPADSPLHF. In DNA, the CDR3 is TGCGCCAGCAGCTTTCTACAGGGACCTGCGGATTCACCCCTCCACTTT. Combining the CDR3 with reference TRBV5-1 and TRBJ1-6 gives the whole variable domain KAGVTQTPRYLIKTRGQQVTLSCSPISGHRSVSWYQQTPGQGLQFLFEYFSETQRNKGNFPGRFSGRQFSNSRSEMNVSTLELGDSALYLCASSFLQGPADSPLHFGNGTRLTVT.

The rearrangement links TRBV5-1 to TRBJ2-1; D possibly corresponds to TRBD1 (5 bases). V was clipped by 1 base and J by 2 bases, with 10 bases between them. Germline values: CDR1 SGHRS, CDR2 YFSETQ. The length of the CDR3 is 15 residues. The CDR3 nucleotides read TGCGCCAGCAGCTTGACAGGCGTCCCCTACAATGAGCAGTTCTTC. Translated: CASSLTGVPYNEQFF.

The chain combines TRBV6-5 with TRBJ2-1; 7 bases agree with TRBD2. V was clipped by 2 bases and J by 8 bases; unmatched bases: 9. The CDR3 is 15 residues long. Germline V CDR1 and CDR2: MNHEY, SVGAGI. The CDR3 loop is CASSYVGGEMDEQFF. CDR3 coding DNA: TGTGCCAGCAGTTACGTGGGGGGGGAAATGGATGAGCAGTTCTTC.

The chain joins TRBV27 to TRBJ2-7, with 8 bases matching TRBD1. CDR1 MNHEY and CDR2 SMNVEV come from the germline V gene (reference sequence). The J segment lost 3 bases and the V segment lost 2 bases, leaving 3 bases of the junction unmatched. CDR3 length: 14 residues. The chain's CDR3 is CASSLGTGYYEQYF. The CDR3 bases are TGTGCCAGCAGTTTAGGGACAGGTTACTACGAGCAGTACTTC.

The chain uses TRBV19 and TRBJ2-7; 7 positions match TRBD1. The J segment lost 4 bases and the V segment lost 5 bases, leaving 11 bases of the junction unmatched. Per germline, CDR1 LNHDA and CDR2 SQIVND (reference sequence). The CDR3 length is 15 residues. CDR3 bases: TGTGCCAGTAGTGCGGCCGGGACAGAAGGATACGAGCAGTACTTC. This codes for CASSAAGTEGYEQYF.

The CDR3 spells CASSSTGGTGFRAEAFF. CDR3 nucleotide sequence: TGTGCCAGCAGTTCTACGGGGGGGACGGGGTTTAGGGCTGAAGCTTTCTTT. V is TRBV27 and J is TRBJ1-1; TRBD1 is a possible D gene (5 bases). Deletions cut 4 bases from V and 6 bases from J, with 24 bases between. The CDR3 is 17 residues long. Germline CDR1 is MNHEY and CDR2 is SMNVEV (reference sequence).

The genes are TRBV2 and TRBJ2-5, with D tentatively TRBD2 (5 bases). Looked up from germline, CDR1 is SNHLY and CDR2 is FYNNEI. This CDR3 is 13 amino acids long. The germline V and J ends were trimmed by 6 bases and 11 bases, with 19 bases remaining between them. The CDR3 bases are TGTGCCAGCAGCCCCCTGGTCCCCGGGGAGCAGTACTTC. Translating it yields CASSPLVPGEQYF. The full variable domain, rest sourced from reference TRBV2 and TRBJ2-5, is EPEVTQTPSHQVTQMGQEVILRCVPISNHLYFYWYRQILGQKVEFLVSFYNNEISEKSEIFDDQFSVERPDGSNFTLKIRSTKLEDSAMYFCASSPLVPGEQYFGPGTRLLVL.

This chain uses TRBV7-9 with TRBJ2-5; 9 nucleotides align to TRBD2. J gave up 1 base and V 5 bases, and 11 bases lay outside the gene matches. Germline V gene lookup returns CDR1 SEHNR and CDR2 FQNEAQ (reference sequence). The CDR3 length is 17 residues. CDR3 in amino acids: CASSPGLATVIQETQYF. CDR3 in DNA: TGTGCCAGCAGCCCCGGACTAGCGACGGTGATCCAAGAGACCCAGTACTTC.

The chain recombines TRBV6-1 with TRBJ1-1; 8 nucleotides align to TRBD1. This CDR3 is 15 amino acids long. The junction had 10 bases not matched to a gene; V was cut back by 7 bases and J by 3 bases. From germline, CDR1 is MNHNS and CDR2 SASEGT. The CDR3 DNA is TGTGCCAGCACCTCACAGGCACAGGGGGACACTGAAGCTTTCTTT. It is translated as CASTSQAQGDTEAFF.

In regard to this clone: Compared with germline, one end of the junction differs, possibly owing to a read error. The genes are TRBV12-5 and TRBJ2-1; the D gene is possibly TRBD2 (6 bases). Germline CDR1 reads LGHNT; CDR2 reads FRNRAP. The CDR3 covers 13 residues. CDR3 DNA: TGTGCTAGTGGTTTGGTAATTCGGGACTCTCCCGTCTTC. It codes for CASGLVIRDSPVF.

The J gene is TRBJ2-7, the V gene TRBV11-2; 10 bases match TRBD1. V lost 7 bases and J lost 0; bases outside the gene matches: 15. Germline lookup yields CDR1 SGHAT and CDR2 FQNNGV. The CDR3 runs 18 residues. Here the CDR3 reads CASTLTFPTGGSSYEQYF. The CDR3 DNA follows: TGTGCCAGCACACTTACTTTCCCGACAGGGGGCAGCTCCTACGAGCAGTACTTC.

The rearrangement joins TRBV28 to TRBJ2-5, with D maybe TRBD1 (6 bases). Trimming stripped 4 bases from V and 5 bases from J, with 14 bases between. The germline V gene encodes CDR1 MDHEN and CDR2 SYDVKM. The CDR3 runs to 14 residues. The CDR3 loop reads CASSYPGQGETQYF. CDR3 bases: TGTGCCAGCAGTTACCCGGGACAAGGGGAGACCCAGTACTTC.

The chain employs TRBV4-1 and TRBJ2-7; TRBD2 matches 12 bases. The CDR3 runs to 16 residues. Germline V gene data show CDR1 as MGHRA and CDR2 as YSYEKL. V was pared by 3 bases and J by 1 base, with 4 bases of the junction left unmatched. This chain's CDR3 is CASSQTSGGTSYEQYF. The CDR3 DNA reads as TGCGCCAGCAGCCAGACTAGCGGGGGAACTTCCTACGAGCAGTACTTC.

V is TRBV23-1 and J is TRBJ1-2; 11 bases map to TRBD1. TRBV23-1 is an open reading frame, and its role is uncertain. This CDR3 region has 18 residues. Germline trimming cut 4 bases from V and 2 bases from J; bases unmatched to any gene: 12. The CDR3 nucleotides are TGCGCCAGCAGTCTACTAACGATCGGGACAGGGGGGAACTATGGCTACACCTTC. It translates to CASSLLTIGTGGNYGYTF.

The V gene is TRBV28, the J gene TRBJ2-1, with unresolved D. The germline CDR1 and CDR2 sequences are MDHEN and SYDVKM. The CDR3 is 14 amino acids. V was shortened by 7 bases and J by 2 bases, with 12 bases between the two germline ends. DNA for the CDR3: TGTGCCAGCACTACTTCGTTTACCTACAATGAGCAGTTCTTC. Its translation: CASTTSFTYNEQFF.

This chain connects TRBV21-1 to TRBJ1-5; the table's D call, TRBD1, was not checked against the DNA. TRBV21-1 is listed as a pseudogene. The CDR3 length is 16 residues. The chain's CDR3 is CASSKRHLFGNQPQHF. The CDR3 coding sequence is TGTGCCAGCAGCAAACGACACCTGTTTGGCAATCAGCCCCAGCATTTT.

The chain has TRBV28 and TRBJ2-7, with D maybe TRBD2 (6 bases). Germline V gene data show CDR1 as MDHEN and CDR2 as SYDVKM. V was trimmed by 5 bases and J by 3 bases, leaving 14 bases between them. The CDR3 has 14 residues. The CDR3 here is CASSPSGLFYEQYF. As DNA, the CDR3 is TGTGCCAGCAGTCCCAGTGGACTATTCTACGAGCAGTACTTC.